This T cell receptor beta chain was recorded in a study of response to subunit inactivated influenza vaccine. Findings and caveats of the study: Authors suggested each seasonal influenza vaccination recruits few new T cells.

TCRdb fed the RT-PCR reads into MiXCR, producing one record per CDR3 protein. The table shows almost 600,000 distinct CDR3 sequences, with around 15% occurring only once. Per germline, CDR1 DFQATT and CDR2 SNEGSKA (reference sequence). This CDR3 has 18 amino acids. The J segment lost 0 bases and the V segment lost 2 bases, leaving 8 bases of the junction unmatched. Comments on this clonotype: What it binds is not known.

The TCR was taken from a man aged 45-65 years who received an inactivated influenza vaccine. The sequencing here drew on PBMCs from blood, taken roughly 12 days after vaccination. This chain connects TRBV20-1 to TRBJ2-1; 12 positions agree with TRBD2. The CDR3 is CSARPGLAGQSSYNEQFF. The CDR3, as DNA: TGCAGTGCTAGACCGGGACTAGCGGGTCAGAGCTCCTACAATGAGCAGTTCTTC.